The 18 T cell receptor beta chains below were found in one sample sequenced in a study of blood T cell repertoires in COVID-19. TCRdb's copy holds only in-frame clones and misses some; the assay was immunoSEQ multiplex PCR. The sample has some 80,000 clones, 85% seen once. The sample consisted of peripheral blood. The receptors were gathered from an elderly man with active or convalescent COVID-19.

The V call is TRBV19, the J call TRBJ1-6; D might be TRBD1 (5 bases). Germline CDR1 reads LNHDA; CDR2 reads SQIVND (reference sequence). Trimming removed 2 bases from V and 7 bases from J, with 6 bases in between. There are 13 residues in the CDR3. The CDR3 DNA is TGTGCCAGTAGTATAAGGGGAAATTCACCCCTCCACTTT. The encoded protein is CASSIRGNSPLHF.

The chain has TRBV19 and TRBJ1-6; 9 positions agree with TRBD1. The CDR3 is 16 amino acids. The germline gives CDR1 LNHDA, CDR2 SQIVND (reference sequence). Unmatched junction bases numbered 6, after V lost 0 bases and J lost 9 bases. Here the CDR3 DNA reads TGTGCCAGTAGTATAGAATTGGGACAGGGCGCTTCACCCCTCCACTTT. This codes for CASSIELGQGASPLHF.

This clone showed up just a few times. V is TRBV12-5 and J is TRBJ1-1; TRBD1 matches at 7 bases. The germline gives CDR1 LGHNT, CDR2 FRNRAP. Unmatched junction bases numbered 2, after V lost 2 bases and J lost 2 bases. This CDR3 spans 14 amino acids. The CDR3 sequence: CASGLTGVNTEAFF. The DNA for the CDR3 is TGTGCTAGTGGTTTGACAGGGGTAAACACTGAAGCTTTCTTT.

The chain employs TRBV6-5 and TRBJ1-1; 7 bases line up with TRBD1. The CDR3 sequence is 15 residues long. The germline V gene has CDR1 MNHEY and CDR2 SVGAGI. Trimming removed 6 bases from V and 0 bases from J; junction bases left unmatched: 7. The CDR3 loop is CASSIDRVLNTEAFF. DNA for the CDR3: TGTGCCAGCAGCATCGACAGGGTCTTGAACACTGAAGCTTTCTTT.

This chain links TRBV10-1 with TRBJ2-1; maybe TRBD1 (5 bases). Between the trimmed V and J ends, which lost 6 bases and 10 bases, there was a span of 10 bases. Per the germline V gene, CDR1 is WNHNN and CDR2 is SYGVQD (reference sequence). This CDR3 spans 11 amino acids. For the CDR3, the DNA is TGCGCCAGCAGCCACGGACAAGAGCAGTTCTTC. It translates to CASSHGQEQFF.

This clone was picked up one time. CDR3 protein: CATTRGVPTTSSTDTQYF. The CDR3 DNA reads as TGTGCCACGACCCGGGGGGTACCAACGACCTCTAGCACAGATACGCAGTATTTT. This chain links TRBV28 with TRBJ2-3; 7 nucleotides agree with TRBD2. V dropped 10 bases and J dropped 0; count of bases not matched to a gene: 19. CDR3 length: 18 amino acids. Germline lookup yields CDR1 MDHEN and CDR2 SYDVKM.

The chain couples TRBV5-1 to TRBJ2-6; possibly TRBD2 for D (6 bases). The V and J ends lost 6 bases and 1 base respectively, with 11 bases between them. Germline V CDR1 and CDR2: SGHRS, YFSETQ. The length of the CDR3 is 15 residues. This CDR3 is CASMEGRSGANVLTF. In nucleotides, the CDR3 is TGCGCCAGCATGGAGGGCCGATCTGGGGCCAACGTCCTGACTTTC.

V and J are TRBV12-3 or TRBV12-4 and TRBJ2-5; the match to TRBD2 covers 7 bases. V shed 7 bases, J shed 5 bases, and the junction held 7 bases outside the gene matches. The CDR3 runs to 13 residues. CDR3 coding DNA: TGTGCCAGCACCCGGGAGGCCCCGGAGACCCAGTACTTC. It is translated as CASTREAPETQYF.

The J gene is TRBJ2-7, the V gene TRBV6-5; D might be TRBD1 (5 bases). CDR3 size: 14 residues. The germline V gene has CDR1 MNHEY and CDR2 SVGAGI. V lost 6 bases and J lost 3, with 15 bases in between. The CDR3 DNA follows: TGTGCCAGCAGAACATCCCGCGACAGCTACGAGCAGTACGTC. Translated, it gives CASRTSRDSYEQYV.

V gene TRBV6-6 combines with J gene TRBJ1-1; D unresolved. Germline CDR1 reads MNHNY; CDR2 reads SVGAGI (reference sequence). The CDR3 covers 12 residues. V gave up 8 bases and J gave up 1 base, with 8 bases separating them. CDR3 sequence reads: CASEPGNTEAFF. For the CDR3, the DNA is TGTGCCAGCGAGCCGGGGAACACTGAAGCTTTCTTT.

The chain carries TRBV24-1 and TRBJ1-4; D is unclear. V was clipped by 5 bases and J by 8 bases, with 11 bases between them. Per germline, CDR1 KGHDR and CDR2 SFDVKD. The CDR3 has 13 residues. The CDR3 DNA reads TGTGCCACCAGTGGCGGGGTCGGGGAAAAACTGTTTTTT. This sequence encodes CATSGGVGEKLFF.

The J gene is TRBJ2-6, the V gene TRBV18, with D hard to call. V was clipped by 5 bases and J by 0 bases, with 11 bases between them. This CDR3 has 16 residues. The germline V gene has CDR1 KGHSH and CDR2 LQKENI. Here the CDR3 reads CASSGYSNSGANVLTF. DNA of the CDR3: TGTGCCAGCTCAGGGTACAGCAACTCTGGGGCCAACGTCCTGACTTTC.

This chain uses TRBV30 with TRBJ1-6; D not certain. The CDR3 length is 15 residues. Germline V gene lookup returns CDR1 GTSNPN and CDR2 SVGIG (reference sequence). The ends were cut back, 1 base at V and 0 bases at J, with 7 bases in the middle. CDR3 residues: CAWSALSSYNSPLHF. The DNA of the CDR3 is TGTGCCTGGAGTGCCCTGAGCTCCTATAATTCACCCCTCCACTTT.

J is TRBJ1-5 and V is TRBV30; 10 bases agree with TRBD1. The germline V gene encodes CDR1 GTSNPN and CDR2 SVGIG (reference sequence). The CDR3 is 17 amino acids. The ends lost 3 bases at V and 6 bases at J; junction bases unmatched: 14. CDR3 residues: CAWRETFGTGVTQPQHF. The CDR3 DNA sequence: TGTGCCTGGAGAGAAACCTTCGGGACAGGGGTTACTCAGCCCCAGCATTTT.

The chain employs TRBV19 and TRBJ1-3; tentative D call: TRBD1 (5 bases). The CDR3 has 16 amino acids. Trimming stripped 6 bases from V and 1 base from J, with 16 bases between. CDR1 is LNHDA and CDR2 is SQIVND in the germline V gene (reference sequence). In DNA form, the CDR3 reads TGTGCCAGTAGCTCTACCCCAGGGTCGTCTGGAAACACCATATATTTT. Encoded protein: CASSSTPGSSGNTIYF.

The chain recombines TRBV19 with TRBJ1-1; TRBD1 agrees at 7 bases. V shed 6 bases, J shed 1 base, and the junction held 2 bases outside the gene matches. The germline CDR1 and CDR2 sequences are LNHDA and SQIVND (reference sequence). The CDR3 contains 13 residues. Here the CDR3 DNA reads TGTGCCAGTAGCGGGACAGAGAACACTGAAGCTTTCTTT. Encoded protein: CASSGTENTEAFF.

This clone was detected only a few times. V gene TRBV29-1 combines with J gene TRBJ1-4; D possibly corresponds to TRBD1 (6 bases). Germline V gives CDR1 SQVTM, CDR2 ANQGSEA. V was clipped by 5 bases and J by 8 bases, with 12 bases between them. The CDR3 length is 12 residues. CDR3 sequence reads: CSVRQGKEKLFF. Here the CDR3 DNA reads TGCAGCGTTCGCCAGGGGAAGGAAAAACTGTTTTTT.

The rearrangement joins TRBV5-5 to TRBJ1-1, with D possibly TRBD1 on 6 matching bases. With 4 bases removed from V and 1 base from J, the gap between germline ends came to 8 bases. The CDR3 has 13 residues. Germline lookup yields CDR1 SGHKS and CDR2 YYEKEE (reference sequence). The CDR3 region is CASSEQGNTEAFF. CDR3 nucleotide sequence: TGTGCCAGCAGCGAACAGGGGAACACTGAAGCTTTCTTT.